One sample yielded the 8 T cell receptor beta chains listed below, sequenced in a study of shared clonotypes between healthy human individuals. Data came from immunoSEQ multiplex PCR; TCRdb stores just in-frame clones and leaves some out. This sample has some 2,000,000 clones; less than 95% occur once, and the top ten carry 0.9% to 1.4%. Naivety among CD8 cells was defined by CD45RO negativity and positive CCR7 selection, thereby excluding terminally differentiated effector memory CD45RA+ cells. Material: naive CD8+ T cells sorted from blood. The source of these receptors is a man aged 18 to 30 in good health.

The chain uses TRBV14 and TRBJ2-7; the D call may be TRBD1 or TRBD2 (6 bases each). Trimming removed 3 bases from V and 3 bases from J, with 12 bases in between. The germline V gene encodes CDR1 SGHDN and CDR2 FVKESK. The CDR3 sequence is 14 residues long. CDR3 sequence reads: CASSQPGEDYEQYF. The CDR3 DNA reads TGTGCCAGCAGCCAGCCAGGGGAGGACTACGAGCAGTACTTC.

This sequence joins TRBV6-1 and TRBJ2-1, with unresolved D. Germline CDR1 and CDR2: MNHNS and SASEGT. This CDR3 comprises 14 residues. V dropped 2 bases and J dropped 4 bases, with 9 bases sitting between them. The DNA for the CDR3 is TGTGCCAGCAGTGAATACAGAGGTTACAATGAGCAGTTCTTC. Its translation is CASSEYRGYNEQFF.

This clone was seen just once. The rearrangement joins TRBV7-2 to TRBJ2-2, with D possibly being TRBD2 (6 bases). Deletions cut 3 bases from V and 9 bases from J, with 11 bases between. CDR3 length equals 13 residues. Germline assignment: CDR1 SGHTA and CDR2 FQGNSA. CDR3 sequence reads: CASSFSGPWELFF. The CDR3 nucleotides are TGTGCCAGCAGCTTTAGCGGTCCCTGGGAGCTGTTTTTT.

The gene calls are TRBV5-6 and TRBJ1-2; D gene unclear. Trimming removed 2 bases at V and 1 base at J, with 12 bases between. CDR1 and CDR2 from the germline V gene are SGHDT and YYEEEE. The CDR3 length is 15 residues. The CDR3 region has the DNA TGTGCCAGCAGCTTCTGGAACTTTTTTAACTATGGCTACACCTTC. Its protein product is CASSFWNFFNYGYTF.

V is TRBV5-4 and J is TRBJ2-7, with D maybe TRBD1 (6 bases). Germline assignment: CDR1 SGHNT and CDR2 YYREEE (reference sequence). Trimming removed 3 bases at V and 5 bases at J, with 9 bases between. The CDR3 has 12 amino acids. CDR3 DNA sequence: TGTGCCAGCAGCTCCACAGGGCACGAGCAGTACTTC. Protein product: CASSSTGHEQYF.

The V call is TRBV28, the J call TRBJ1-1, with 10 nucleotides matching TRBD1. With V trimmed by 5 bases and J by 3 bases, 9 bases remained unmatched. The germline CDR1 and CDR2 sequences are MDHEN and SYDVKM. This CDR3 has 16 residues. The CDR3 region has the DNA TGTGCCAGCAGTCCAGGGACAGGGGCATGGGACACTGAAGCTTTCTTT. Residues: CASSPGTGAWDTEAFF.

About this clone itself: The sample contains more than one DNA sequence encoding this CDR3. The chain combines TRBV5-1 with TRBJ1-1; TRBD1 agrees at 8 bases. CDR1 SGHRS and CDR2 YFSETQ come from the germline V gene. This CDR3 spans 14 amino acids. The trim removed 4 bases at V and 5 bases at J, leaving 7 bases unmatched. In DNA form, the CDR3 reads TGCGCCAGCAGCCTAGGACAGGGTCGGACTGAAGCTTTCTTT. Translating it yields CASSLGQGRTEAFF.

V gene TRBV6-1 combines with J gene TRBJ1-1; D gene ambiguous. The CDR3 consists of 15 residues. Trimming left V 10 bases short and J 6 bases short, with 24 bases between. Per the germline V gene, CDR1 is MNHNS and CDR2 is SASEGT. The CDR3 protein is CATKGLDEARPEAFF. CDR3 nucleotides: TGTGCCACCAAGGGTCTGGACGAGGCTCGGCCTGAAGCTTTCTTT.